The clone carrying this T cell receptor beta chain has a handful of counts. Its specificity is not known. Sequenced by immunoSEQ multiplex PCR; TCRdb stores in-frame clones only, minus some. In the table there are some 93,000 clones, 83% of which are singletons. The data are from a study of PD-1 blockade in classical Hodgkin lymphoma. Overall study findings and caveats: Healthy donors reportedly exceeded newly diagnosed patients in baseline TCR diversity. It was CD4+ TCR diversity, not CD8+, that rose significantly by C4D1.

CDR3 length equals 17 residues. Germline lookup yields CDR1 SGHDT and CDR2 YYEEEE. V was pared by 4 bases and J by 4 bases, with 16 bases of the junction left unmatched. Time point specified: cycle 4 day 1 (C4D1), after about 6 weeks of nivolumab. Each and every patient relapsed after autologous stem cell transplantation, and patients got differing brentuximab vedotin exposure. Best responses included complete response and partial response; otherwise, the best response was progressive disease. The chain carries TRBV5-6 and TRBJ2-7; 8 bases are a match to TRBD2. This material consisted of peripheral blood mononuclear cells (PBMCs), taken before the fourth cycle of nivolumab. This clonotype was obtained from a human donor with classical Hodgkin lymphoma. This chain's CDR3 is CASSAPQGIGLAYEQYF. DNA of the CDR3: TGTGCCAGCAGCGCTCCTCAGGGCATTGGACTAGCTTACGAGCAGTACTTC.